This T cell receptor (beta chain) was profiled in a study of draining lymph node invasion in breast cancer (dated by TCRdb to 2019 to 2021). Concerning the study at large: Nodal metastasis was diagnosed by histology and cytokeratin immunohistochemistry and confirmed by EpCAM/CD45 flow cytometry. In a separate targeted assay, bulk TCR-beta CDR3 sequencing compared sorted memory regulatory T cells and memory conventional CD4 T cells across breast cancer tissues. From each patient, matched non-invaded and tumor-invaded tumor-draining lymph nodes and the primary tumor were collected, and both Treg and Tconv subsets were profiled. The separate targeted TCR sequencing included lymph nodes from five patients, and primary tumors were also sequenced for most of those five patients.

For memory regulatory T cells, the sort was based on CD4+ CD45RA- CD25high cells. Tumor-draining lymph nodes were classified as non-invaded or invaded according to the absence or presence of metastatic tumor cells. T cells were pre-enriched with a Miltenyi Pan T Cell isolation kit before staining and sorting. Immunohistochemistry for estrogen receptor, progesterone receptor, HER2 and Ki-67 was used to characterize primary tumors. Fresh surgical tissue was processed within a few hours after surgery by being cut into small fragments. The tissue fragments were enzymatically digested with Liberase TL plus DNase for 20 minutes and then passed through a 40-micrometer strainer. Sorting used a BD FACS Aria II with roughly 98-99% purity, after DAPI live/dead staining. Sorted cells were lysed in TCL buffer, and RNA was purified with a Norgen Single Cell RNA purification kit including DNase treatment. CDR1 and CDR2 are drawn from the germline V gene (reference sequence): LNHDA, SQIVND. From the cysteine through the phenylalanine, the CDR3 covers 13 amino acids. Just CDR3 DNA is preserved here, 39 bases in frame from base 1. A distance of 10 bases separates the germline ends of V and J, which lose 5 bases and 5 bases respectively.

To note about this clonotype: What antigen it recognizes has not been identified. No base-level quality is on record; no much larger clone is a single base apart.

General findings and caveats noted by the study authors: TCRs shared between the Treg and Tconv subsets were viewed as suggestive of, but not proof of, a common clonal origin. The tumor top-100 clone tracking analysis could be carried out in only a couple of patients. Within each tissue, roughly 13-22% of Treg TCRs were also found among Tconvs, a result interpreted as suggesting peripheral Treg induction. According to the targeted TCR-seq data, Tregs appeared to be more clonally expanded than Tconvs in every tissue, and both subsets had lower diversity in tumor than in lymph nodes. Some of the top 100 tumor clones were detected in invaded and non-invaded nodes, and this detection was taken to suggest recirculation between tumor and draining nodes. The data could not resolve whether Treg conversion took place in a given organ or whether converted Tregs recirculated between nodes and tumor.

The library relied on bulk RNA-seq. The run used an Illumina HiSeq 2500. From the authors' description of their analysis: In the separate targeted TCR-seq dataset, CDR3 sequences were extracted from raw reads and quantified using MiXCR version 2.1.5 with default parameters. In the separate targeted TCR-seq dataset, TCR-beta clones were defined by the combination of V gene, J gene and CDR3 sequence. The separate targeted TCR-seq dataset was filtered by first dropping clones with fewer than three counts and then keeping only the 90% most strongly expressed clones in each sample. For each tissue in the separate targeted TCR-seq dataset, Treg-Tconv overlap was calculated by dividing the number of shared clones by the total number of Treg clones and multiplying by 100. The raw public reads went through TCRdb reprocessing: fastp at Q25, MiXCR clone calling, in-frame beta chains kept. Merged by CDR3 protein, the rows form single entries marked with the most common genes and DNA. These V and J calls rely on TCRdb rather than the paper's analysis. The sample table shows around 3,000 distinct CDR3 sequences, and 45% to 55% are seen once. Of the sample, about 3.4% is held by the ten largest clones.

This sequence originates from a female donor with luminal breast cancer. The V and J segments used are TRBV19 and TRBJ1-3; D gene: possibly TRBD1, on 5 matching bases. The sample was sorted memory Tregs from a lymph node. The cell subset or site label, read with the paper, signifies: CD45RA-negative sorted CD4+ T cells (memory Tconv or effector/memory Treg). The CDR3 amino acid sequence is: CASSPGTRNTIYF. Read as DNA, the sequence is TGTGCCAGTAGTCCCGGGACCAGAAACACCATATATTTT.